This entry concerns a single T cell receptor beta chain. This entry is derived from a study of shared clonotypes between healthy human individuals. Positively selected for CCR7, the CD45RO-negative cells used as naive CD8 cells excluded terminally differentiated effector memory CD45RA+ cells. The length of the CDR3 is 15 residues. Trimming stripped 5 bases from V and 2 bases from J, with 13 bases between. Germline CDR1 reads LNHDA; CDR2 reads SQIVND (reference sequence). Generated by immunoSEQ multiplex PCR, the TCRdb table keeps only in-frame clones and is missing some. Of approximately 600,000 clones in the sample, 95% were seen once.

The origin of this receptor is a woman aged 25 to 39 in good health. J is TRBJ2-1 and V is TRBV19, with D tentatively TRBD2 (6 bases). Material: naive CD8+ T cells sorted from blood. The DNA for the CDR3 is TGTGCCAGTAGTTCGTCGGGAGTGGCCTACAATGAGCAGTTCTTC. This codes for CASSSSGVAYNEQFF. The full variable domain, with the rest looked up from reference TRBV19 and TRBJ2-1, is DGGITQSPKYLFRKEGQNVTLSCEQNLNHDAMYWYRQDPGQGLRLIYYSQIVNDFQKGDIAEGYSVSREKKESFPLTVTSAQKNPTAFYLCASSSSGVAYNEQFFGPGTRLTVL.